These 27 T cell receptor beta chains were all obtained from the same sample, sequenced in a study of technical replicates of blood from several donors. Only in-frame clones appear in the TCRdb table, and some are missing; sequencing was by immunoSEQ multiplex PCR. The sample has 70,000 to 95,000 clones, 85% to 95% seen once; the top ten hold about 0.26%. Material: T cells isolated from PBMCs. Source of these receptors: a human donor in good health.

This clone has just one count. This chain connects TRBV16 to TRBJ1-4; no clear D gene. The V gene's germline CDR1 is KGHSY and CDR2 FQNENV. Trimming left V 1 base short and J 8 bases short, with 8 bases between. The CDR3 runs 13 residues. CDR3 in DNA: TGTGCCAGCAGCCAATGGTCAGGCGAAAAACTGTTTTTT. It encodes CASSQWSGEKLFF. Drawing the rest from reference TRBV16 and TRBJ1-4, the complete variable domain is GEEVAQTPKHLVRGEGQKAKLYCAPIKGHSYVFWYQQVLKNEFKFLISFQNENVFDETGMPKERFSAKCLPNSPCSLEIQATKLEDSAVYFCASSQWSGEKLFFGSGTQLSVL.

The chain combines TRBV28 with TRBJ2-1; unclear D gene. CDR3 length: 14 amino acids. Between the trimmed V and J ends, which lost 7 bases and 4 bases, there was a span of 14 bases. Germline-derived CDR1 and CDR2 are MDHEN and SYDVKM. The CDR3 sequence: CASNVAVSYNEQFF. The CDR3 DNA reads TGTGCCAGCAATGTTGCAGTTTCGTACAATGAGCAGTTCTTC.

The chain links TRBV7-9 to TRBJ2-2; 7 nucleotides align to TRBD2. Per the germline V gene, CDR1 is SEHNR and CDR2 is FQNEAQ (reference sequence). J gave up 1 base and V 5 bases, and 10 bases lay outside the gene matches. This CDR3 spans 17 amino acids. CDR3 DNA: TGTGCCAGCAGCGCCACCGCGGGACTATGGAACACCGGGGAGCTGTTTTTT. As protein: CASSATAGLWNTGELFF.

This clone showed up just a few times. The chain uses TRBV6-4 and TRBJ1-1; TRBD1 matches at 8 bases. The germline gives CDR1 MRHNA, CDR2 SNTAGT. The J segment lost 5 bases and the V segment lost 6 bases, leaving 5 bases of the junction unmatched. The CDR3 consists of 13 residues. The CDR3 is CASRRDRGTEAFF. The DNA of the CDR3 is TGTGCCAGCAGAAGAGACAGGGGAACTGAAGCTTTCTTT.

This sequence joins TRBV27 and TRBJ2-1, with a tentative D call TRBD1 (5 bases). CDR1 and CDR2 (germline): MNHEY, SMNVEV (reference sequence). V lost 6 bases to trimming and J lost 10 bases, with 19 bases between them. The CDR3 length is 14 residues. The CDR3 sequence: CASRSIKGVFEQFF. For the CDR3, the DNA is TGTGCCAGCAGGTCGATTAAAGGGGTCTTCGAGCAGTTCTTC.

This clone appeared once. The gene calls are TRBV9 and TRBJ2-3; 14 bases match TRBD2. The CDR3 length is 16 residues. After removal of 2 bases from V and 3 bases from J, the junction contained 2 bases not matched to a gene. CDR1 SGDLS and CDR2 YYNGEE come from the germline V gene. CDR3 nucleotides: TGTGCCAGCAGCGTGACTAGCGGGAGGGTTACAGATACGCAGTATTTT. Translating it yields CASSVTSGRVTDTQYF. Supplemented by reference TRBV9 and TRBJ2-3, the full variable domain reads DSGVTQTPKHLITATGQRVTLRCSPRSGDLSVYWYQQSLDQGLQFLIQYYNGEERAKGNILERFSAQQFPDLHSELNLSSLELGDSALYFCASSVTSGRVTDTQYFGPGTRLTVL.

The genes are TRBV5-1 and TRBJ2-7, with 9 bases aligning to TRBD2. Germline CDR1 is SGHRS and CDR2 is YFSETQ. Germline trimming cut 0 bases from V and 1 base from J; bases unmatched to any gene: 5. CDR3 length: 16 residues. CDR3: CASSLDGTSSSYEQYF. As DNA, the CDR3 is TGCGCCAGCAGCTTGGATGGGACTAGCTCGTCCTACGAGCAGTACTTC.

CDR3 bases: TGTGCCAGCAGCTTAACGGGACTAGCGGGAGACCGGGAGACCCAGTACTTC. This codes for CASSLTGLAGDRETQYF. V and J are TRBV5-4 and TRBJ2-5, with TRBD2 identical over 14 bases. Trimming at V came to 2 bases and at J to 5 bases, leaving 8 bases not matched to a gene. From germline, CDR1 is SGHNT and CDR2 YYREEE (reference sequence). The CDR3 runs 17 residues.

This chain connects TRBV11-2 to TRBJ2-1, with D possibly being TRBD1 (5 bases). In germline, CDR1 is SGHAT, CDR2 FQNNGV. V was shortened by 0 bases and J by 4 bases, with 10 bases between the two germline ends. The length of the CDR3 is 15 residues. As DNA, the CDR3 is TGTGCCAGCAGCTTAGACCAGGGTCTATACAATGAGCAGTTCTTC. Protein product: CASSLDQGLYNEQFF.

The CDR3 spells CASSAPGTGINEKLFF. DNA for the CDR3: TGCGCCAGCAGTGCACCCGGGACAGGAATTAATGAAAAACTGTTTTTT. The rearrangement links TRBV10-2 to TRBJ1-4; 8 bases are shared with TRBD1. The ends lost 4 bases at V and 4 bases at J; junction bases unmatched: 8. Germline CDR1 reads WSHSY; CDR2 reads SAAADI. The CDR3 is made up of 16 amino acids.

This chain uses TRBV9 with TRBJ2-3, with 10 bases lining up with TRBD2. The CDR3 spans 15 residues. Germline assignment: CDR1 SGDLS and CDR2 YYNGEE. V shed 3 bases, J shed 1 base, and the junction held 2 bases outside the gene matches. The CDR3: CASSGTSGRTDTQYF. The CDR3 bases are TGTGCCAGCAGCGGGACTAGCGGACGCACAGATACGCAGTATTTT.

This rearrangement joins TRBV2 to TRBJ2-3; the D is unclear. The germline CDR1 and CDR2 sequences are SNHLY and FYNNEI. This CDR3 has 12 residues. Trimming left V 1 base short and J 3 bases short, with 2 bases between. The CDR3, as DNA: TGTGCCAGCAGTGAAGTAACAGATACGCAGTATTTT. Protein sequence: CASSEVTDTQYF.

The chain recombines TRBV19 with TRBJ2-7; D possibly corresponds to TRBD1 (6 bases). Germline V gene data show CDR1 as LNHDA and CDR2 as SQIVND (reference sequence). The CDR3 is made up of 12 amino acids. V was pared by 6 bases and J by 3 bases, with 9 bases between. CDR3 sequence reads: CASRDRDYEQYF. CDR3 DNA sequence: TGTGCCAGTAGGGACAGAGACTACGAGCAGTACTTC.

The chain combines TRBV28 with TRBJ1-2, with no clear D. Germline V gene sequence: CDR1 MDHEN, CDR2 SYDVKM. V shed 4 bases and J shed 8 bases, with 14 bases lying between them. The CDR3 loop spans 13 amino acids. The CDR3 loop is CASSSGLGEGYTF. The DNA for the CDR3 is TGTGCCAGCAGTTCAGGCCTCGGGGAAGGCTACACCTTC.

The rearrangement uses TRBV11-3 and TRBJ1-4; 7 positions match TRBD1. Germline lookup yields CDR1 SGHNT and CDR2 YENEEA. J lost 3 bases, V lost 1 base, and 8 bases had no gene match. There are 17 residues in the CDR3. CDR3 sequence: CASSLGDRVTANEKLFF. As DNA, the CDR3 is TGTGCCAGCAGCTTAGGAGACAGGGTGACGGCTAATGAAAAACTGTTTTTT.

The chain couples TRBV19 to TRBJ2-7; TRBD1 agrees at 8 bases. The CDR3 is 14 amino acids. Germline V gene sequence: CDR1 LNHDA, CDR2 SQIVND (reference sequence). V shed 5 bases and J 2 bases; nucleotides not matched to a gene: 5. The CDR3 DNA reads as TGTGCCAGTAGTCAGGACAGGGCAGCCTACGAGCAGTACTTC. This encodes CASSQDRAAYEQYF.

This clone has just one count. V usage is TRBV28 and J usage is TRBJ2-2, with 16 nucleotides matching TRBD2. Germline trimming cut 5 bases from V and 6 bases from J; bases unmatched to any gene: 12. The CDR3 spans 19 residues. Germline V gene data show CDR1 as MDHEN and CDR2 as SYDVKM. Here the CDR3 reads CASSHPGLAGGVWSGELFF. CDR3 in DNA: TGTGCCAGCAGTCACCCGGGACTAGCGGGAGGGGTTTGGTCCGGGGAGCTGTTTTTT.

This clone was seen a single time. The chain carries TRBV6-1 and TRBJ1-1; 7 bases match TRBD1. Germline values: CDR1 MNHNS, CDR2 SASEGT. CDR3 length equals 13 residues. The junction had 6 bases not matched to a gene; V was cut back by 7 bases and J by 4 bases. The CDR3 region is CASKGTVTTEAFF. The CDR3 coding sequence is TGTGCCAGCAAGGGGACAGTGACCACTGAAGCTTTCTTT.

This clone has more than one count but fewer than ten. The CDR3 DNA sequence: TGTGCCAGTAACGACAGGATAACTAATGAAAAACTGTTTTTT. This encodes CASNDRITNEKLFF. This chain links TRBV19 with TRBJ1-4, with D possibly being TRBD1 (6 bases). The V gene lost 7 bases and the J gene lost 1 base, with 10 bases spanning the gap. Germline values: CDR1 LNHDA, CDR2 SQIVND (reference sequence). The CDR3 consists of 14 residues.

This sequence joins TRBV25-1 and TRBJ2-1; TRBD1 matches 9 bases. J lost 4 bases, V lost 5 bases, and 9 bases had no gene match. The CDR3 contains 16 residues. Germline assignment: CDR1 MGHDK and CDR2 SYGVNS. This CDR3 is CASSPRRGQGYNEQFF. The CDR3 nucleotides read TGTGCCAGCAGTCCCCGGAGGGGACAGGGTTACAATGAGCAGTTCTTC.

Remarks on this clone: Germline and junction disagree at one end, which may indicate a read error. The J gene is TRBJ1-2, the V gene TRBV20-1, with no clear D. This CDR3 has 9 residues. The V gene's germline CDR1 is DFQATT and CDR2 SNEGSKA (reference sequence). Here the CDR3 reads CSAPLLGSF. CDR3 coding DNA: TGCAGTGCCCCATTGTTGGGGAGCTTC.

The CDR3 region has the DNA TGCAGCGTTGAAGGTACAGATTTAGCGGATACGCAGTATTTT. The encoded protein is CSVEGTDLADTQYF. The chain links TRBV29-1 to TRBJ2-3; a possible D gene is TRBD2 (5 bases). The germline gives CDR1 SQVTM, CDR2 ANQGSEA. The CDR3 loop spans 14 amino acids. The ends were cut back, 1 base at V and 6 bases at J, with 14 bases in the middle.

Here the CDR3 DNA reads TGTGCCAGCAGCTTAGTGGGTCAGGGTGTCTACGAGCAGTACTTC. Protein product: CASSLVGQGVYEQYF. The V call is TRBV7-9, the J call TRBJ2-7; TRBD1 might be the D (5 bases). The CDR3 runs to 15 residues. Germline V gives CDR1 SEHNR, CDR2 FQNEAQ (reference sequence). Trimming shortened V by 1 base and J by 3 bases, and 13 bases separated the two germline ends.

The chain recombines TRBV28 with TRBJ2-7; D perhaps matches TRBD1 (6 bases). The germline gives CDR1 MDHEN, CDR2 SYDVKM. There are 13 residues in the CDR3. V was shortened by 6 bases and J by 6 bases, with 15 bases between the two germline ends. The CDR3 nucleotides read TGTGCCAGCAGCAATCTACAGGGTTCCGAGCAGTACTTC. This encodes CASSNLQGSEQYF.

The chain's CDR3 is CASSQRTGSTTDTQYF. As DNA, the CDR3 is TGCGCCAGCAGCCAAAGGACGGGGTCCACTACAGATACGCAGTATTTT. The V and J genes are TRBV4-1 and TRBJ2-3; D is perhaps TRBD2 (5 bases). V was clipped by 2 bases and J by 3 bases, with 15 bases between them. There are 16 residues in the CDR3. Germline assignment: CDR1 MGHRA and CDR2 YSYEKL.

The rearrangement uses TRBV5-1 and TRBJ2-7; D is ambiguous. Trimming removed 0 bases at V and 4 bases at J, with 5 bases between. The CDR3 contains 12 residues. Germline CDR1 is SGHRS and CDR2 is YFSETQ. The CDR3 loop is CASSLDRYEQYF. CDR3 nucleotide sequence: TGCGCCAGCAGCTTGGACAGATACGAGCAGTACTTC.

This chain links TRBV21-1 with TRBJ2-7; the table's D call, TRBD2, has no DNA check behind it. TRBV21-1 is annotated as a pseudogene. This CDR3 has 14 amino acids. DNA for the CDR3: TGTGCCAGCAGCAACGCGGAATCCACCTACGAGCAGTACTTC. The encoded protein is CASSNAESTYEQYF.